Here is one TCR beta chain with its context. This entry belongs to a study of blood T cell repertoires in COVID-19. For the study at large: T cells, B-cell-depleted T cells, or PBMCs provided the cDNA or gDNA that served as material.

The CDR3 totals 14 residues. Germline loops: CDR1 SGHKS, CDR2 YYEKEE (reference sequence). Germline trimming cut 3 bases from V and 0 bases from J; bases unmatched to any gene: 2. Ages ranged from about 18 to 90 years, with residence in some 25 US areas. Donors in Cohort 3 counted as recovered after two negative PCRs, clearance, or symptom resolution. In the original workflow: Amplification from reference gene primers served as the basis for estimated nucleated cell counts. Generated by immunoSEQ multiplex PCR, the TCRdb table keeps only in-frame clones and is missing some. V and J calls and clone size are given by that table; D and trimming were obtained from the DNA. The sample comprises around 300,000 clones, 89% of which are singletons, and 1.7% rests with the top ten.

Sequenced: PBMCs or T cells enriched from blood (not recorded which). The chain carries TRBV5-5 and TRBJ1-2; 7 bases agree with TRBD1. The sequence came from a woman in her forties who had recovered from COVID-19. The CDR3 here is CASSSGQANYGYTF. The DNA of the CDR3 is TGTGCCAGCAGCTCAGGACAGGCTAACTATGGCTACACCTTC.